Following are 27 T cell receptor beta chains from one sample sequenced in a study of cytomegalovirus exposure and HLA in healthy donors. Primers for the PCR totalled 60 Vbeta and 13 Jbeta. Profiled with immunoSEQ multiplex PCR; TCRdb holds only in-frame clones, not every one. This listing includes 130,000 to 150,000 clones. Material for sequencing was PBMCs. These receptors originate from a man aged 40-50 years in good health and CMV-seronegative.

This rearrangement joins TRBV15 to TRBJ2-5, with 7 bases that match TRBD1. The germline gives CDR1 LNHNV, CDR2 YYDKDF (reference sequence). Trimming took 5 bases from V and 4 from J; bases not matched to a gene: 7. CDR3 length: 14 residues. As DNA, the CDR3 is TGTGCCACCAGCCACCGGACAGGCCGAGAGACCCAGTACTTC. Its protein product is CATSHRTGRETQYF.

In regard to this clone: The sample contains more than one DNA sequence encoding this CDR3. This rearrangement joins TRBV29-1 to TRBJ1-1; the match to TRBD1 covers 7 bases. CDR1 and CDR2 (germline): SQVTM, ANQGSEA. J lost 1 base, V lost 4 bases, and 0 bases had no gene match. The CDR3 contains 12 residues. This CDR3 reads CSVGTGNTEAFF. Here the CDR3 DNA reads TGCAGCGTTGGGACAGGGAACACTGAAGCTTTCTTT.

CDR3 loop: CASSGPRGASYNEQFF. The CDR3 DNA is TGTGCCAGCAGCGGTCCCAGGGGCGCGTCCTACAATGAGCAGTTCTTC. The V gene is TRBV5-4, the J gene TRBJ2-1, with D possibly TRBD1 on 6 matching bases. Germline values: CDR1 SGHNT, CDR2 YYREEE (reference sequence). V gave up 4 bases and J gave up 1 base, with 15 bases separating them. This CDR3 has 16 residues.

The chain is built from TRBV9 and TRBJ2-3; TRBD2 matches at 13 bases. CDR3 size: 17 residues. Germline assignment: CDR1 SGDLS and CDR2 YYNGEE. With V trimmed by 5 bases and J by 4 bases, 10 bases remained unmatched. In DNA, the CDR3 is TGTGCCAGCAGTGGGACTAGCGGGGACGCCTATCCAGATACGCAGTATTTT. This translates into CASSGTSGDAYPDTQYF.

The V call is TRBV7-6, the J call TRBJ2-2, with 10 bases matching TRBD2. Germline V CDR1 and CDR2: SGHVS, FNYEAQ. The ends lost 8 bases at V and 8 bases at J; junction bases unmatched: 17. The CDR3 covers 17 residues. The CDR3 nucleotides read TGTGCCAGCTCATCTCGCCAGCAGCGGGGGGGCAAAGGGGAGCTGTTTTTT. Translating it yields CASSSRQQRGGKGELFF.

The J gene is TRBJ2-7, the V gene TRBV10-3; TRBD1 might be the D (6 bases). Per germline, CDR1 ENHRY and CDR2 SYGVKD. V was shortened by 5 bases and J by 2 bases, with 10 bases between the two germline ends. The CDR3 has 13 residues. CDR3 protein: CAISSGDTYEQYF. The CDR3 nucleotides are TGTGCCATCAGTTCCGGGGACACCTACGAGCAGTACTTC.

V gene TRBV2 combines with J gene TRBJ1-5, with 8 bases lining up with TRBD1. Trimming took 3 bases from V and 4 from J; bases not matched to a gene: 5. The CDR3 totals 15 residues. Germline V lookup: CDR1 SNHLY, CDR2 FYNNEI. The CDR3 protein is CASSESTGGNQPQHF. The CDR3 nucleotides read TGTGCCAGCAGTGAGAGCACAGGGGGTAATCAGCCCCAGCATTTT.

The CDR3 nucleotides are TGTGCCAGCAGCTTAAACAGGGGTCAGCCCCAGCATTTT. Its protein product is CASSLNRGQPQHF. V gene TRBV5-8 combines with J gene TRBJ1-5, with TRBD1 matching 7 bases. The germline V gene has CDR1 SGHTS and CDR2 YDEGEE. The CDR3 sequence is 13 residues long. The V gene end was trimmed by 2 bases and the J gene end by 6 bases; junction bases not matched to a gene: 2.

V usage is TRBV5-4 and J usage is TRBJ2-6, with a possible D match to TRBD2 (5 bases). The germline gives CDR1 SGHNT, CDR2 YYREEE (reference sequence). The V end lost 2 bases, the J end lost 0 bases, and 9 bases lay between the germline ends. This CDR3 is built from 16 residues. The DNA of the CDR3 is TGTGCCAGCAGCTTAGGACTCCTCTCTGGGGCCAACGTCCTGACTTTC. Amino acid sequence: CASSLGLLSGANVLTF. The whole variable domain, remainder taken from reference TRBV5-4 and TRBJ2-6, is ETGVTQSPTHLIKTRGQQVTLRCSSQSGHNTVSWYQQALGQGPQFIFQYYREEENGRGNFPPRFSGLQFPNYSSELNVNALELDDSALYLCASSLGLLSGANVLTFGAGSRLTVL.

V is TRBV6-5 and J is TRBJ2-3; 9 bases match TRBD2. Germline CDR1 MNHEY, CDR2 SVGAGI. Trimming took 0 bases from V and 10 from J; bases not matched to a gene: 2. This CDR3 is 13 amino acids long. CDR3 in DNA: TGTGCCAGCAGTTACTCGGGGACTAGCCCGCAGTATTTT. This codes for CASSYSGTSPQYF.

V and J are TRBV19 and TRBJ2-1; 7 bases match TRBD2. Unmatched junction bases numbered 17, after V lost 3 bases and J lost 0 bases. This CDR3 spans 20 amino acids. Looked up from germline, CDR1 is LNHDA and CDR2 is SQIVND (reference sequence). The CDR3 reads CASSIEPGLAAPSSYNEQFF. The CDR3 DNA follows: TGTGCCAGTAGTATTGAGCCCGGGCTAGCGGCCCCGAGCTCCTACAATGAGCAGTTCTTC.

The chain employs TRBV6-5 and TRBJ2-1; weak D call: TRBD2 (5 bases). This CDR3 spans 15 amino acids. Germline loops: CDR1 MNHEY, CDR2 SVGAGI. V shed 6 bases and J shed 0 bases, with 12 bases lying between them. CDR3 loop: CASSPQSGSYNEQFF. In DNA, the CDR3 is TGTGCCAGCAGCCCCCAAAGCGGCTCCTACAATGAGCAGTTCTTC.

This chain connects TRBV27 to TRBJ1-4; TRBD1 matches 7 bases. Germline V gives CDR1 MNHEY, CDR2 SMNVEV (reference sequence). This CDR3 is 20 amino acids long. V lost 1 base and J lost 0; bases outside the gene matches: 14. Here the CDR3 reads CASSLFFPDRVESTNEKLFF. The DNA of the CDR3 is TGTGCCAGCAGTTTATTCTTCCCAGACAGGGTGGAATCAACTAATGAAAAACTGTTTTTT.

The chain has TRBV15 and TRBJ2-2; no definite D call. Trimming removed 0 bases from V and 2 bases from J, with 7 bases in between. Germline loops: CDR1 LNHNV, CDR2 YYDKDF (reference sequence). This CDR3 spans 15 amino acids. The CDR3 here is CATSREVTNTGELFF. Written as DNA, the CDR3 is TGTGCCACCAGCAGAGAGGTAACAAACACCGGGGAGCTGTTTTTT.

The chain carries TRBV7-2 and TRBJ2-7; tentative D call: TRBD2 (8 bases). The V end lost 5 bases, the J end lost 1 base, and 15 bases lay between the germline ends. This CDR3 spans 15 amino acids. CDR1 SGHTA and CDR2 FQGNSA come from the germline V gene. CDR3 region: CASSPGGGFSYEQYF. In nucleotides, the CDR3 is TGTGCCAGCAGCCCGGGAGGGGGCTTTTCCTACGAGCAGTACTTC. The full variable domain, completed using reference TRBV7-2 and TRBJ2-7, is GAGVSQSPSNKVTEKGKDVELRCDPISGHTALYWYRQSLGQGLEFLIYFQGNSAPDKSGLPSDRFSAERTGGSVSTLTIQRTQQEDSAVYLCASSPGGGFSYEQYFGPGTRLTVT.

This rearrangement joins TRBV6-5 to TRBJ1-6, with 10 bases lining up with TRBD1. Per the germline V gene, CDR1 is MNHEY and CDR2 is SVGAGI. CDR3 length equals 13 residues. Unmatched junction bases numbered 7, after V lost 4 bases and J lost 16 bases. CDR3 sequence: CASSWGQGLDLHF. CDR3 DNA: TGTGCCAGCAGTTGGGGACAGGGGTTGGATCTCCACTTT.

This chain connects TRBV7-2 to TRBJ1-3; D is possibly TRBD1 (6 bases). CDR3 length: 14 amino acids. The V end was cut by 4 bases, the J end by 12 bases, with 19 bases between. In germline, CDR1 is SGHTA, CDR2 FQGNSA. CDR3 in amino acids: CASSSDRGAQGIYF. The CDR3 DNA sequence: TGTGCCAGCAGCTCCGATCGGGGGGCGCAGGGCATATATTTT.

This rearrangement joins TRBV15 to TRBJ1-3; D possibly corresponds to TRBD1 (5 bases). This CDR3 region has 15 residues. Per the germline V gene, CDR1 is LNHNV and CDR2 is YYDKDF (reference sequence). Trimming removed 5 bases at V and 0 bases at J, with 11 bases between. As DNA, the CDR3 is TGTGCCACCAGCCTGCAGCAGGGCTCTGGAAACACCATATATTTT. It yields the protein CATSLQQGSGNTIYF.

The CDR3 loop is CASTRGGYTF. For the CDR3, the DNA is TGTGCCAGCACCAGAGGTGGCTACACCTTC. This chain joins TRBV6-4 and TRBJ1-2; no firm D call. V was shortened by 7 bases and J by 7 bases, with 7 bases between the two germline ends. Per germline, CDR1 MRHNA and CDR2 SNTAGT. The length of the CDR3 is 10 residues.

This chain's CDR3 is CATVNRGAYEQYF. The CDR3 coding sequence is TGTGCCACTGTAAACAGGGGCGCCTACGAGCAGTACTTC. The rearrangement uses TRBV6-5 and TRBJ2-7; 7 bases map to TRBD1. Trimming removed 10 bases from V and 2 bases from J; junction bases left unmatched: 8. Germline V gene lookup returns CDR1 MNHEY and CDR2 SVGAGI. The CDR3 covers 13 residues.

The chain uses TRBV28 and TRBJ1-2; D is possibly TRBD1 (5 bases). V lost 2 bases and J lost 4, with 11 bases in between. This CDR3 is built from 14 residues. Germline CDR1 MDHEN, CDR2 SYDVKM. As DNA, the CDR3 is TGTGCCAGCAGTTTAGTCAGGGCAGGCTATGGCTACACCTTC. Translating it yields CASSLVRAGYGYTF.

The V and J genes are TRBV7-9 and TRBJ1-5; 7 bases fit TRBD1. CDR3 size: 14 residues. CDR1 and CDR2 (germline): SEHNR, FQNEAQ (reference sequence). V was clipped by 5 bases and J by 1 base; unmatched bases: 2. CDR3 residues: CASSPTGSNQPQHF. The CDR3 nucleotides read TGTGCCAGCAGCCCGACAGGGAGCAATCAGCCCCAGCATTTT.

The CDR3 DNA is TGCGCCAGCGCTGTGACTAGCGGGGGAACCAATGAGCAGTTCTTC. Amino acids: CASAVTSGGTNEQFF. The chain couples TRBV5-1 to TRBJ2-1; 12 nucleotides align to TRBD2. The V segment lost 7 bases and the J segment 6 bases; nucleotides outside the gene matches: 8. CDR3 length: 15 residues. Looked up from germline, CDR1 is SGHRS and CDR2 is YFSETQ.

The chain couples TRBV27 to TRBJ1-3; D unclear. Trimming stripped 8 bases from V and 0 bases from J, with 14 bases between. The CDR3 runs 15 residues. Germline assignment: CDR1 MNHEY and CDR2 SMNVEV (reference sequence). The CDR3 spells CASCTQVPSGNTIYF. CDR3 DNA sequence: TGTGCCAGCTGCACCCAGGTCCCCTCTGGAAACACCATATATTTT.

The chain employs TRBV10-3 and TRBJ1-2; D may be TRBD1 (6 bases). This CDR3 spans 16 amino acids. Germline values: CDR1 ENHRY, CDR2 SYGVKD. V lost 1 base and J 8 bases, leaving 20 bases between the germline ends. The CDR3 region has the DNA TGTGCCATCAGTGAGTTTGCTTGGGACACAGGCGGGGGCTACACCTTC. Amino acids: CAISEFAWDTGGGYTF.

The chain's CDR3 is CASSFEQGIGGYTF. CDR3 nucleotide sequence: TGTGCCAGCAGCTTCGAACAGGGAATCGGAGGCTACACCTTC. The rearrangement uses TRBV5-6 and TRBJ1-2, with D perhaps TRBD1 (6 bases). The CDR3 spans 14 residues. Trimming took off 2 bases at V and 8 bases at J, with 16 bases between the two ends. Germline CDR1 is SGHDT and CDR2 is YYEEEE.

The CDR3 protein is CASSVRQARRTNTGELFF. The CDR3 DNA follows: TGTGCCAGCAGTGTCCGACAGGCCCGTCGGACGAACACCGGGGAGCTGTTTTTT. The genes are TRBV6-1 and TRBJ2-2, with a possible D match to TRBD1 (6 bases). Germline V lookup: CDR1 MNHNS, CDR2 SASEGT. V lost 4 bases and J lost 0, with 18 bases in between. The CDR3 has 18 residues.